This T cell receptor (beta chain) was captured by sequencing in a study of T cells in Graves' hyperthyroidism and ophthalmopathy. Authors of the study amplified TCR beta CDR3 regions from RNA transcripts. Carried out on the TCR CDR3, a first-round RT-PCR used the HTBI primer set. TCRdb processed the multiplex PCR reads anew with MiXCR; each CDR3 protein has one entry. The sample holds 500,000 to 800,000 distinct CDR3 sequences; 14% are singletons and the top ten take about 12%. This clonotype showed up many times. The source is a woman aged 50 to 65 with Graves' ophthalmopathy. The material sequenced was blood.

CDR3 in amino acids: CASSLGTSGPDTQYF. CDR3 nucleotides: TGTGCCAGCAGCTTGGGGACTAGCGGTCCAGATACGCAGTATTTT. V usage is TRBV7-9 and J usage is TRBJ2-3; the match to TRBD2 covers 11 bases. The germline gives CDR1 SEHNR, CDR2 FQNEAQ (reference sequence). This CDR3 has 15 amino acids. V trimming: 3 bases; J trimming: 4 bases; junction bases outside the gene matches: 3. The full variable domain, rest sourced from reference TRBV7-9 and TRBJ2-3, is DTGVSQNPRHKITKRGQNVTFRCDPISEHNRLYWYRQTLGQGPEFLTYFQNEAQLEKSRLLSDRFSAERPKGSFSTLEIQRTEQGDSAMYLCASSLGTSGPDTQYFGPGTRLTVL.